The clone carrying this T cell receptor beta chain was observed many times. Its antigen is unidentified. The data originate from a study of regulatory T cells in long-lasting Graves disease. Investigators prepared the TCR beta libraries by applying iRepertoire HTBI primers and Arm-PCR of CDR3 regions. TCRdb ran MiXCR on the multiplex PCR reads and lists one entry per CDR3 protein. Of about 540,000 distinct CDR3 sequences in the sample, roughly 14% were seen once. The CDR3 sequence is 13 residues long. Trimming left V 4 bases short and J 7 bases short, with 13 bases between. Time point in this sample: newly diagnosed GD, antithyroid drugs for less than 3 months. PBMC-extracted RNA yielded the TCR library. Study-wide findings and caveats: Persistent disease showed a preference for TRBV28, TRBJ1-2 and TRBJ2-5. Only a small sample size was used, which may have cut accuracy.

The same specimen was also included in a second study, on T cells in Graves' hyperthyroidism and ophthalmopathy. That paper adds: TCR CDR3 regions were first amplified by RT-PCR with HTBI primers. Ophthalmopathy was model-predicted a median about 7.1 months pre-onset.

V gene TRBV12-3 or TRBV12-4 combines with J gene TRBJ1-1; D unclear. The source of this sequence is a man younger than 40 with Graves disease. The material was peripheral blood mononuclear cells (PBMCs), obtained at new diagnosis, from a patient treated with antithyroid drugs. CDR3 bases: TGTGCCAGCAGTTACCAGGCAGGCCTTGAAGCTTTCTTT. Translated: CASSYQAGLEAFF.